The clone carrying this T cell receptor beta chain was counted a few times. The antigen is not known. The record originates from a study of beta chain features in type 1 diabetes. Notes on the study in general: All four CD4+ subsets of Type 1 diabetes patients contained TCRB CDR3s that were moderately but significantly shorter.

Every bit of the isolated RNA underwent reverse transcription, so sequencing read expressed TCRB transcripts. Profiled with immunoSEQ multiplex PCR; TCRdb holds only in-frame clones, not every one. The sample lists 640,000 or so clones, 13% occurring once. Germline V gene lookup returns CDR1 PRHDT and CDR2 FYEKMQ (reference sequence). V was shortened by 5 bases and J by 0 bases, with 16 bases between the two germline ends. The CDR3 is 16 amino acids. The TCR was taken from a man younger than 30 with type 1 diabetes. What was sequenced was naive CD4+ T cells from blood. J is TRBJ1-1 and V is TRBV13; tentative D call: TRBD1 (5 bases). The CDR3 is CASSLRQKTMNTEAFF. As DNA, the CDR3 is TGTGCCAGCAGCCTAAGACAGAAAACCATGAACACTGAAGCTTTCTTT.